This entry is about one T cell receptor beta chain. Its antigen is currently unknown. V was shortened by 4 bases and J by 4 bases, with 25 bases between the two germline ends. The CDR3 totals 18 residues. TCRdb processed the reads anew with MiXCR; each CDR3 protein has one entry. The sample holds just under 550,000 distinct CDR3 sequences, around a quarter seen once. This sample was included in a study of T cell repertoires in cytomegalovirus infection. Looking at the study overall: Matching HLA type, along with CMV infection, was indicated by public TCR beta signatures. Points from the study as a whole: Cumulative frequency of public TCR beta families picked out carriers of CMV plus the relevant HLA. The ex vivo response showed dominance by HLA-C-restricted CMV-specific TCR beta clonotypes.

This TCR was sampled from a human donor in good health (CMV status not recorded). Some clones in this sample may be carry-over from other donors' samples. This chain uses TRBV12-3 or TRBV12-4 with TRBJ1-1, with D possibly being TRBD1 (5 bases). Material: PBMCs. CDR3 residues: CASSSIVGALGLGTEAFF. Written as DNA, the CDR3 is TGTGCCAGCAGTTCGATAGTTGGGGCATTAGGACTTGGCACTGAAGCTTTCTTT.